This entry lists 16 T cell receptor beta chains sequenced from one sample in a study of a mutant IDH1 vaccine in newly diagnosed glioma (dated by TCRdb to the early 2020s). Library preparation was by the immunoSEQ multiplex PCR assay. What TCRdb holds here is the immuneACCESS table cut down to in-frame rearrangements. Part of the clones is not present; checked against another copy, under half of the missing clones reflect an unresolved V gene, and the others are unexplained. In this sample the table shows over 55,000 clones, about 81% of which occur a single time. The biggest ten clones account for approximately 8.2% of the sample. Interpreted using the paper, the time point label stands for: week 23, last vaccination. Each vaccine dose was 300 ug of a 20-mer mutant IDH1 peptide in Montanide, given subcutaneously with topical imiquimod. What these receptors recognize is not known. The sample here was PBMCs, taken from a glioma patient whose treatment included an IDH1 peptide vaccine. The receptors here all came from a woman aged 40 to 50 with glioma. Some clones in this sample may be carry-over from other donors' samples.

CDR3 nucleotides: TGTGCCAGCAGTTACGGGGTGCAGAACTATGGCTACACCTTC. It is translated as CASSYGVQNYGYTF. The chain employs TRBV6-6 and TRBJ1-2; D unclear. From germline, CDR1 is MNHNY and CDR2 SVGAGI (reference sequence). The CDR3 spans 14 residues. With 2 bases removed from V and 2 bases from J, the gap between germline ends came to 9 bases.

This clone was observed a handful of times. The chain links TRBV6-6 to TRBJ1-5; D might be TRBD1 (6 bases). The V gene lost 4 bases and the J gene lost 4 bases, with 11 bases spanning the gap. The length of the CDR3 is 14 residues. CDR1 MNHNY and CDR2 SVGAGI come from the germline V gene (reference sequence). This chain's CDR3 is CASSLTGRNQPQHF. The CDR3 bases are TGTGCCAGCAGTTTGACAGGAAGGAATCAGCCCCAGCATTTT.

V and J are TRBV7-6 and TRBJ2-2; D unclear. The germline V gene encodes CDR1 SGHVS and CDR2 FNYEAQ. V was shortened by 0 bases and J by 0 bases, with 11 bases between the two germline ends. This CDR3 spans 17 amino acids. CDR3 region: CASSLAVAGPNTGELFF. For the CDR3, the DNA is TGTGCCAGCAGCTTAGCGGTGGCAGGACCGAACACCGGGGAGCTGTTTTTT. Combining the CDR3 with reference TRBV7-6 and TRBJ2-2 gives the whole variable domain GAGVSQSPRYKVTKRGQDVALRCDPISGHVSLYWYRQALGQGPEFLTYFNYEAQQDKSGLPNDRFSAERPEGSISTLTIQRTEQRDSAMYRCASSLAVAGPNTGELFFGEGSRLTVL.

The V and J genes are TRBV27 and TRBJ1-1; D is unresolved. V lost 2 bases to trimming and J lost 0 bases, with 7 bases between them. The germline V gene encodes CDR1 MNHEY and CDR2 SMNVEV (reference sequence). CDR3 length equals 14 residues. The CDR3 nucleotides read TGTGCCAGCAGTTTAGGACGGATGAACACTGAAGCTTTCTTT. Encoded protein: CASSLGRMNTEAFF.

The J gene is TRBJ1-2, the V gene TRBV7-8, with a possible D match to TRBD1 (6 bases). The germline V gene has CDR1 SGHVS and CDR2 FQNEAQ. V lost 1 base and J 5 bases, leaving 20 bases between the germline ends. The CDR3 consists of 17 residues. As DNA, the CDR3 is TGTGCCAGCAGCTTAGAGTTCGGCCAGGGGACCAAGTATGGCTACACCTTC. This translates into CASSLEFGQGTKYGYTF.

The V gene is TRBV29-1, the J gene TRBJ2-1, with unresolved D. The V gene lost 2 bases and the J gene lost 4 bases, with 15 bases spanning the gap. This CDR3 region has 15 residues. Germline V gene sequence: CDR1 SQVTM, CDR2 ANQGSEA. The CDR3 DNA reads TGCAGCGTTGAATGGAGCGAACTTAGATACAATGAGCAGTTCTTC. Protein: CSVEWSELRYNEQFF.

The chain combines TRBV7-9 with TRBJ2-7; no firm D call. CDR1 is SEHNR and CDR2 is FQNEAQ in the germline V gene (reference sequence). This CDR3 comprises 14 residues. V was trimmed by 1 base and J by 1 base, leaving 8 bases between them. Here the CDR3 reads CASSLGVRSYEQYF. CDR3 DNA sequence: TGTGCCAGCAGCTTAGGTGTGAGATCCTACGAGCAGTACTTC. The whole variable domain, filled in from reference TRBV7-9 and TRBJ2-7, reads DTGVSQNPRHKITKRGQNVTFRCDPISEHNRLYWYRQTLGQGPEFLTYFQNEAQLEKSRLLSDRFSAERPKGSFSTLEIQRTEQGDSAMYLCASSLGVRSYEQYFGPGTRLTVT.

The V and J genes are TRBV21-1 and TRBJ1-5. TRBV21-1 is noted as a pseudogene. CDR3 length: 16 residues. The CDR3 loop reads CASSKSRASSNQPQHF. The CDR3 DNA sequence: TGTGCCAGCAGCAAATCGCGGGCAAGTAGCAATCAGCCCCAGCATTTT.

The chain employs TRBV5-4 and TRBJ1-2; D is ambiguous. Germline assignment: CDR1 SGHNT and CDR2 YYREEE (reference sequence). V lost 4 bases and J lost 1, with 8 bases in between. The CDR3 is made up of 13 amino acids. The CDR3 DNA follows: TGTGCCAGCAGCCCCAGGAATAACTATGGCTACACCTTC. Protein sequence: CASSPRNNYGYTF. The whole variable domain, remainder taken from reference TRBV5-4 and TRBJ1-2, is ETGVTQSPTHLIKTRGQQVTLRCSSQSGHNTVSWYQQALGQGPQFIFQYYREEENGRGNFPPRFSGLQFPNYSSELNVNALELDDSALYLCASSPRNNYGYTFGSGTRLTVV.

This chain joins TRBV7-9 and TRBJ2-2; 8 positions match TRBD1. V was pared by 3 bases and J by 3 bases, with 3 bases of the junction left unmatched. The CDR3 has 15 residues. Germline V gene sequence: CDR1 SEHNR, CDR2 FQNEAQ (reference sequence). The CDR3 sequence: CASSFRTGYTGELFF. The CDR3 nucleotides read TGTGCCAGCAGCTTTAGGACAGGGTACACCGGGGAGCTGTTTTTT.

This chain links TRBV5-4 with TRBJ2-5, with D tentatively TRBD1 or TRBD2 (7 bases each). The V gene's germline CDR1 is SGHNT and CDR2 YYREEE (reference sequence). CDR3 length equals 14 residues. Trimming cost V 4 bases and J 2 bases, with 12 bases left between them. CDR3 DNA: TGTGCCAGCAGCGGGGGGGACAGTCAAGAGACCCAGTACTTC. Translated: CASSGGDSQETQYF.

This chain links TRBV18 with TRBJ1-1; 7 nucleotides agree with TRBD1. Per germline, CDR1 KGHSH and CDR2 LQKENI. CDR3 length equals 16 residues. V lost 2 bases to trimming and J lost 5 bases; unmatched junction nucleotides: 11. The CDR3 loop reads CASSPLGGASDTEAFF. CDR3 nucleotide sequence: TGTGCCAGCTCACCATTAGGGGGCGCCTCGGATACTGAAGCTTTCTTT.

This clone showed up just a few times. The chain carries TRBV27 and TRBJ1-5; D is unclear. Germline lookup yields CDR1 MNHEY and CDR2 SMNVEV (reference sequence). V lost 4 bases and J 7 bases, leaving 8 bases between the germline ends. The CDR3 length is 12 residues. CDR3: CASSSTGQPQHF. For the CDR3, the DNA is TGTGCCAGCAGTTCGACGGGCCAGCCCCAGCATTTT.

The CDR3 region is CAWSSGQGNGANVLTF. CDR3 sequence (DNA): TGTGCCTGGAGTAGTGGACAGGGGAATGGGGCCAACGTCCTGACTTTC. J is TRBJ2-6 and V is TRBV30; 9 bases fit TRBD1. The V and J ends lost 2 bases and 3 bases, in that order; junction bases with no gene match: 5. CDR3 length equals 16 residues. The germline V gene has CDR1 GTSNPN and CDR2 SVGIG (reference sequence).

The chain combines TRBV6-1 with TRBJ1-6; D is unresolved. The CDR3 contains 14 residues. Trimming stripped 3 bases from V and 7 bases from J, with 10 bases between. The germline gives CDR1 MNHNS, CDR2 SASEGT. The CDR3 sequence is CASSDRRGNSPLHF. The CDR3 coding sequence is TGTGCCAGCAGTGACCGACGAGGAAATTCACCCCTCCACTTT.

The chain recombines TRBV19 with TRBJ2-4, with D possibly being TRBD1 or TRBD2 (5 bases each). Germline V gene lookup returns CDR1 LNHDA and CDR2 SQIVND (reference sequence). The V end lost 7 bases, the J end lost 3 bases, and 16 bases lay between the germline ends. The CDR3 spans 15 residues. For the CDR3, the DNA is TGTGCCAGTACTACACTGGGGGTGGGCAAAAACATTCAGTACTTC. It is translated as CASTTLGVGKNIQYF.